Given below is one T cell receptor beta chain in context. This table comes from immunoSEQ multiplex PCR, and its TCRdb copy is limited to in-frame clones, with some not included. The sample carries about 15,000 clones, more than 65% recorded once. These data are taken from a study of tumour-infiltrating T cells in Burkitt lymphoma. Study at large: Survival, overall and progression-free, tracked with productive clonality.

This TCR was recovered from a human donor with diffuse large B-cell lymphoma. Sample: tumor tissue.

As DNA, the CDR3 is TGTGCCAGCAGTGCAGGCCGGTCTTCCCGGGGAGGCTACACCTTC. This translates into CASSAGRSSRGGYTF. J is TRBJ1-2 and V is TRBV6-1, with no clear D. CDR1 is MNHNS and CDR2 is SASEGT in the germline V gene. The CDR3 extends over 15 amino acids. Trimming took off 4 bases at V and 8 bases at J, with 20 bases between the two ends.